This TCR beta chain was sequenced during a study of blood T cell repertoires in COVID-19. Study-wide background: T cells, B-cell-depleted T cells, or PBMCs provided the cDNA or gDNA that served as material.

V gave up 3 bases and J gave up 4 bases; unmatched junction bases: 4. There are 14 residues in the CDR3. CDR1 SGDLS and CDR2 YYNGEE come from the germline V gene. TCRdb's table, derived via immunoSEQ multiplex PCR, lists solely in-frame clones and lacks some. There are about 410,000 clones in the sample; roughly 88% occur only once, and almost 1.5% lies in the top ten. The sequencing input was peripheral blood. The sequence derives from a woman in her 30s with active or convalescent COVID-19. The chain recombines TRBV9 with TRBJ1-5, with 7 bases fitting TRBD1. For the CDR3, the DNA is TGTGCCAGCAGCGGCGGGACAGAGAATCAGCCCCAGCATTTT. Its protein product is CASSGGTENQPQHF.